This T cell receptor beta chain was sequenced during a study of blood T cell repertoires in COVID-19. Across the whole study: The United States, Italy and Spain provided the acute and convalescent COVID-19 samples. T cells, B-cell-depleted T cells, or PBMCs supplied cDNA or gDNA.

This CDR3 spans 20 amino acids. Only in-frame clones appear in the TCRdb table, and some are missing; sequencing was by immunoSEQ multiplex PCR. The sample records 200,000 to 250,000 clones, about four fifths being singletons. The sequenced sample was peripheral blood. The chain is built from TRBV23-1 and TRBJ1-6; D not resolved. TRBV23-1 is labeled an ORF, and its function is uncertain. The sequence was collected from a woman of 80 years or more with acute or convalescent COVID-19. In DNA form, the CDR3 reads TGCATCCCTTCCGGGAACCGCAGCCTTGTGGGAGAACTGCCCAATTCACCCCTCCACTTT. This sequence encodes CIPSGNRSLVGELPNSPLHF.